This T cell receptor (beta chain) came from a study of T cell responses to AZD1222 COVID-19 vaccine (dated by TCRdb to the early 2020s). The study in broad terms: AZD1222 recipients with second doses at about 4 weeks or about 12 weeks were pooled, because spike-specific TCR depth and breadth did not differ between schedules. Enrollment into the trials was organized by age into subgroups of 18-55, 56-69 and 70-plus years, and those subgroups contained approximately 150, 30 and 60 TCR-sequenced participants, respectively. A total of just over 230 trial participants underwent TCR sequencing, of whom about 210 had received two doses of AZD1222 and around 25 had received two doses of the MenACWY control vaccine. Points the paper makes about the study in general: A significant rise in spike-specific TCR breadth and depth was observed after two AZD1222 doses relative to day 0 and relative to MenACWY recipients. The vaccine-associated CD4 TCRs covered the entire spike protein, and the dominant responses fell in regions 160-218 and 743-854. In the small 56-69-year group, the increase in depth fell short of significance, most likely because of low power. Because no samples from the day 14 peak response were available, repertoires could be characterized only after the peak T cell response. Reportedly, close to half of the unique spike-specific TCRs recognized epitopes lying outside the regions that are mutated in the B.1.351 and B.1.1.7 variants. Only six AZD1222 recipients were SARS-CoV-2 seropositive at baseline, limiting conclusions about previously exposed vaccinees. Participants were mostly white British, with more females than males. The authors suggested clonal diversity may have been underestimated.

The CDR3 holds 10 amino acids from the cysteine to the phenylalanine. The entry retains the CDR3 DNA only, 30 bases that are in frame from base 1. The germline V gene gives CDR1 as MNHNS and CDR2 as SASEGT. Trimming at the junction amounts to 3 bases on V and 15 bases on J, and the germline ends lie 9 bases apart. The time point label on this specimen signifies: baseline before first vaccination. The vaccinee samples were drawn from two UK trials, COV001 and COV002, one of which was a single-blind randomized controlled phase 2/3 trial testing AZD1222 (ChAdOx1 nCoV-19) in healthy adults. For TCRbeta chain sequencing, PBMC samples were collected from trial participants at day 0 and at day 28 after the second dose. The CDR3 regions of human TCRbeta chains were subjected to immunosequencing. As for how the authors treated the data: TCRs in the repertoires were matched against a reference library of SARS-CoV-2-specific TCRs that had been generated with the MIRA antigen-specificity platform. Breadth was defined as the fraction of unique TCRs that were SARS-CoV-2-associated, and depth was defined as the fraction of total T cells that were SARS-CoV-2-associated. Using the MIRA data, every spike-specific TCR was mapped to the spike region that the TCR reacted to and assigned to either a CD4 or a CD8 class. Log10-transformed breadth and depth values were compared by one-way ANOVA with Sidak's multiple comparisons tests. Entries here come from immuneACCESS through TCRdb and include only in-frame sequences with V and J called. Some clones fail to appear in such tables; in the studies checked, an unresolved V gene covers under half of the shortfall, and the cause of the remainder is unknown. The D gene and trimming were derived from the DNA, and the V and J assignments and clone size from that table. Counted in this sample were 95,000 to 150,000 clones; approximately 83% of them appeared once. Less than 10% of the sample rests with the top ten.

Regarding this clone: No cognate antigen has been identified for it. It has no much larger one-base neighbor in the sample; base qualities were not kept.

This receptor was obtained from an adult in good health. The rearrangement joined TRBV6-1 to TRBJ2-1; tentative D gene TRBD2, with 6 bases matching. Sequencing was performed on peripheral blood, taken on day 0 of AZD1222 vaccination. The DNA sequence reads TGTGCCAGCAGTGAGCGGGGACCGTTCTTC. Translated, it reads CASSERGPFF.